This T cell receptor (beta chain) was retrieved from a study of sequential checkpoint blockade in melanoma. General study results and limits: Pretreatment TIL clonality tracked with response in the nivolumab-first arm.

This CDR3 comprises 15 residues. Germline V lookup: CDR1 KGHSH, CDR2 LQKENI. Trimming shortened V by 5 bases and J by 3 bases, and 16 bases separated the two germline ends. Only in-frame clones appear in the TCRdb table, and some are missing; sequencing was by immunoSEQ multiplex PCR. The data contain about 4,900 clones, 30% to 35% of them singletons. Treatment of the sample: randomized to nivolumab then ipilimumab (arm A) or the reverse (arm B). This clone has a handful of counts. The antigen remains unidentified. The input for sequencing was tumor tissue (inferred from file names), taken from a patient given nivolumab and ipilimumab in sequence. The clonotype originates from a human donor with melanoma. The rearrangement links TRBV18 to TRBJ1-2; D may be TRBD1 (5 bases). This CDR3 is CASSAGFREDYGYTF. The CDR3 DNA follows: TGTGCCAGCTCAGCAGGGTTCAGGGAAGACTATGGCTACACCTTC. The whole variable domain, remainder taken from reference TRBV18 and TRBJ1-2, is NAGVMQNPRHLVRRRGQEARLRCSPMKGHSHVYWYRQLPEEGLKFMVYLQKENIIDESGMPKERFSAEFPKEGPSILRIQQVVRGDSAAYFCASSAGFREDYGYTFGSGTRLTVV.